The 12 T cell receptor beta chains given below trace back to one sample, sequenced in a study of metastatic and nonmetastatic thyroid tumors. No treatment had been given to any patient before thyroid surgery. TCRdb re-clonotyped the PCR reads through MiXCR. The table shows 35,000 to 50,000 clones, with less than 35% occurring only once. What was sequenced was blood. These receptors all come from a male donor with papillary thyroid cancer or a benign thyroid nodule (not recorded which). Some clones in this sample may be carry-over from other donors' samples.

This clone has more than one count but fewer than ten. This chain uses TRBV15 with TRBJ2-3; 11 bases map to TRBD2. This CDR3 has 16 residues. The V and J ends lost 5 bases and 5 bases, in that order; junction bases with no gene match: 9. Germline V gene data show CDR1 as LNHNV and CDR2 as YYDKDF (reference sequence). CDR3 DNA sequence: TGTGCCACCAGCGTTGGGACTAGCGGTGGGGTAGATACGCAGTATTTT. Translating gives CATSVGTSGGVDTQYF.

J is TRBJ1-4 and V is TRBV4-2; D is ambiguous. Trimming cost V 3 bases and J 7 bases, with 9 bases left between them. The germline V gene has CDR1 LGHNA and CDR2 YNFKEQ. The CDR3 contains 13 residues. The CDR3 spells CASSQRAGEKLFF. CDR3 nucleotide sequence: TGTGCCAGCAGCCAGAGGGCGGGTGAAAAACTGTTTTTT.

The gene calls are TRBV11-2 and TRBJ2-7; weak D call: TRBD2 (5 bases). This CDR3 has 14 amino acids. V lost 3 bases and J 7 bases, leaving 16 bases between the germline ends. The germline V gene encodes CDR1 SGHAT and CDR2 FQNNGV. The CDR3 region is CASSFLDLEGEQYF. The CDR3 DNA reads TGTGCCAGCAGCTTTTTAGATCTCGAGGGAGAGCAGTACTTC.

About this clone itself: This may stem from a read error, because a much larger clone lies one nucleotide away. The chain is built from TRBV3-1 and TRBJ2-5, with a possible D match to TRBD2 (5 bases). The CDR3 loop spans 10 amino acids. Deletions cut 7 bases from V and 7 bases from J, with 7 bases between. The germline gives CDR1 LGHDT, CDR2 YNNKEL (reference sequence). The CDR3, as DNA: TGTGCCAGCATCCGGGGGACCCAGTACTTC. Protein: CASIRGTQYF.

Comment on this clone: The junction departs from the called germline gene at one end, perhaps through a read error. The chain recombines TRBV5-1 with TRBJ2-3, with 10 bases identical to TRBD1. The CDR3 runs 17 residues. Per the germline V gene, CDR1 is SGHRS and CDR2 is YFSETQ. The CDR3: CVSRDRGRLRGADTQYF. The CDR3 nucleotides are TGCGTCAGCCGGGACAGGGGACGACTGAGAGGAGCAGATACGCAGTATTTT.

For this clone: An end of the junction does not agree with germline; a read error may underlie this. This chain connects TRBV4-1 to TRBJ1-3; D perhaps matches TRBD1 (5 bases). The V gene's germline CDR1 is MGHRA and CDR2 YSYEKL. The CDR3 runs 17 residues. CDR3 bases: TGCGCCAGAAGCCATGCAACCACAGGAGCCTCTGGAAACACCATATATTTT. Translation gives CARSHATTGASGNTIYF.

This clone was seen ten or more times. The chain combines TRBV27 with TRBJ1-1; possible D gene TRBD1, 6 bases. Trimming removed 3 bases at V and 4 bases at J, with 9 bases between. The CDR3 is 13 residues long. From germline, CDR1 is MNHEY and CDR2 SMNVEV (reference sequence). The CDR3, as DNA: TGTGCCAGCAGTTTTGTAGGGGGCACTGAAGCTTTCTTT. Protein: CASSFVGGTEAFF.

V gene TRBV30 combines with J gene TRBJ1-2; D gene ambiguous. V dropped 0 bases and J dropped 7 bases, with 15 bases sitting between them. CDR1 and CDR2 (germline): GTSNPN, SVGIG (reference sequence). There are 14 residues in the CDR3. As DNA, the CDR3 is TGTGCCTGGAGTGTCGAGAGCGGGCGAGCTGGCTACACCTTC. It translates to CAWSVESGRAGYTF.

This chain connects TRBV7-6 to TRBJ2-2; TRBD2 might be the D (5 bases). The CDR3 sequence is 16 residues long. Trimming pared 1 base from V and 1 base from J, leaving 10 bases between. Per germline, CDR1 SGHVS and CDR2 FNYEAQ. Here the CDR3 DNA reads TGTGCCAGCAGCTTAGGGGAGCCTCTGAACACCGGGGAGCTGTTTTTT. It specifies CASSLGEPLNTGELFF. Full variable domain (missing parts from reference TRBV7-6 and TRBJ2-2): GAGVSQSPRYKVTKRGQDVALRCDPISGHVSLYWYRQALGQGPEFLTYFNYEAQQDKSGLPNDRFSAERPEGSISTLTIQRTEQRDSAMYRCASSLGEPLNTGELFFGEGSRLTVL.

Points on this clone: The germline gene is not matched at one end of the junction; a read error may be the cause. The chain combines TRBV19 with TRBJ2-7, with 7 bases aligning to TRBD2. Germline V gene data show CDR1 as LNHDA and CDR2 as SQIVND (reference sequence). The CDR3 loop spans 14 amino acids. CDR3 DNA: TGTGCCATTAGTATAGTTGGGGGGGTCGTCGAGCAGTACTTC. It translates to CAISIVGGVVEQYF.

This clone was recorded at least ten times. This chain connects TRBV5-5 to TRBJ2-2; 8 bases map to TRBD1. The junction had 5 bases not matched to a gene; V was cut back by 2 bases and J by 5 bases. Germline values: CDR1 SGHKS, CDR2 YYEKEE (reference sequence). This CDR3 has 15 amino acids. Here the CDR3 DNA reads TGTGCCAGCAGCTTCGTAGACAGGGGTACCGGGGAGCTGTTTTTT. The encoded protein is CASSFVDRGTGELFF.

The table lists this clone with many counts. The rearrangement links TRBV7-9 to TRBJ2-3; D gene uncertain. CDR3 length: 12 amino acids. The germline V and J ends were trimmed by 2 bases and 4 bases, with 4 bases remaining between them. CDR1 is SEHNR, CDR2 FQNEAQ, per germline (reference sequence). This CDR3 is CASSLYSDTQYF. The CDR3 DNA is TGTGCCAGCAGCTTATACTCAGATACGCAGTATTTT.